This T cell receptor (beta chain) is from a study of blood T cell repertoires in COVID-19. Study context: T cells, B-cell-depleted T cells, or PBMCs provided the cDNA or gDNA that served as material.

CDR1 is LNHDA, CDR2 SQIVND, per germline (reference sequence). The V end lost 4 bases, the J end lost 8 bases, and 14 bases lay between the germline ends. The CDR3 has 14 residues. Study processing details: Nucleated cell counts were estimated from reference gene primer amplification. Clones were sequenced by immunoSEQ multiplex PCR, and TCRdb holds only the in-frame ones, with some missing. The V and J calls and clone size are taken from that table; D and trimming were inferred from the DNA. The table shows hundreds of thousands of clones, with approximately 88% occurring only once. The sequenced sample consisted of peripheral blood. The sequence came from a woman aged 25-40 years who had recovered from COVID-19. The chain is built from TRBV19 and TRBJ1-4; D ambiguous. CDR3 coding DNA: TGTGCCAGTAGTAAGGTTCCCAGAGGGGAAAAACTGTTTTTT. Its translation is CASSKVPRGEKLFF.